These T cell receptor beta chains were read from a single sample in a study of cytomegalovirus exposure and HLA in healthy donors. The table came from immunoSEQ multiplex PCR; TCRdb's copy has only in-frame clones and leaves some out. The sample lists roughly 200,000 clones, approximately 86% occurring once. Sequences were obtained from PBMCs. These receptors were taken from a woman in her thirties in good health and CMV-seronegative. CDR3s include the opening cysteine and the closing phenylalanine or tryptophan. A D gene is named only where the DNA matches it firmly. Size is omitted from some rows. Given values are once, few, many or a class for expanded clones.

D gene | clone size | J gene | V gene | CDR3 DNA | CDR3 protein
- | - | TRBJ2-1 | TRBV27 | TGTGCCAGCCGCCCTGGCGGTTTGGCAAGCTCCTACAATGAGCAGTTCTTC | CASRPGGLASSYNEQFF
- | few | TRBJ2-2 | TRBV29-1 | TGCAGCGTTGACGGGGGAGCGAACACCGGGGAGCTGTTTTTT | CSVDGGANTGELFF
- | - | TRBJ1-1 | TRBV29-1 | TGCAGCGTTGAAGATACGGCGGGAGGGTACACTGAAGCTTTCTTT | CSVEDTAGGYTEAFF
TRBD1 | - | TRBJ1-2 | TRBV7-3 | TGTGCCAGCAGCTTAACGCCGGACAGGGGGGTGTCTGGCTACACCTTC | CASSLTPDRGVSGYTF
TRBD2 | few | TRBJ2-7 | TRBV5-4 | TGTGCCAGCAGCTTGGCCGGGACTACACACTACGAGCAGTACTTC | CASSLAGTTHYEQYF
TRBD1 | - | TRBJ2-1 | TRBV29-1 | TGCAGCGTTGTGGGACAGTGGGGATACAATGAGCAGTTCTTC | CSVVGQWGYNEQFF
- | - | TRBJ2-7 | TRBV7-6 | TGTGCCAGCAGCTCTAACCCTCCCCAGGCCGGCTACGAGCAGTACTTC | CASSSNPPQAGYEQYF
- | - | TRBJ2-2 | TRBV5-1 | TGCGCCAGCAGCTCTCAGGGAAGTGACACCGGGGAGCTGTTTTTT | CASSSQGSDTGELFF
- | - | TRBJ1-6 | TRBV28 | TGTGCCAGCAGTTTACTATCTTCACCCCTCCACTTT | CASSLLSSPLHF
TRBD2 | - | TRBJ2-7 | TRBV20-1 | TGCAGTGGGCGGGAGGAGGACGAGCAGTACTTC | CSGREEDEQYF
- | - | TRBJ2-5 | TRBV9 | TGTGCCAGCAGCGGCAGGGGTTGGGAGACCCAGTACTTC | CASSGRGWETQYF
- | - | TRBJ1-6 | TRBV5-1 | TGCGCCAGCAGCGGAGGCTCAGGGGATTCACCCCTCCACTTT | CASSGGSGDSPLHF
TRBD1 | - | TRBJ2-7 | TRBV7-2 | TGTGCCAGCACCCAGGGGGATCCCGAGCAGTACTTC | CASTQGDPEQYF
- | - | TRBJ2-3 | TRBV2 | TGTGCCTCCTTTAGGGGTCCGCAGTATTTT | CASFRGPQYF
- | - | TRBJ2-1 | TRBV7-8 | TGTGCCAGCAGCTTAGATTACCAAAGCGATGAGCAGTTCTTC | CASSLDYQSDEQFF
- | - | TRBJ2-3 | TRBV7-9 | TGTGCCAGCGTGGGCGGGGTCAGCACAGATACGCAGTATTTT | CASVGGVSTDTQYF
TRBD1 | few | TRBJ2-7 | TRBV6-6 | TGTGCCAGCAGTGTGGGTTCCGGGACAGGGGCCGAGCAGTACTTC | CASSVGSGTGAEQYF
- | - | TRBJ2-5 | TRBV10-2 | TGCGCCAGCAGCCGCAGTGCCCAAGAGACCCAGTACTTC | CASSRSAQETQYF
- | - | TRBJ2-3 | TRBV27 | TGTGCCAGCAGTTTATCCGACAGGAGCACAGATACGCAGTATTTT | CASSLSDRSTDTQYF
- | once | TRBJ2-7 | TRBV5-6 | TGTGCCAGCGGACCGGGGGGCGGAGGCGAGCAGTACTTC | CASGPGGGGEQYF
TRBD2 | - | TRBJ2-7 | TRBV27 | TGTGCCAGCAGTTCGGGACTAGCGGGAGTCTACGAGCAGTACTTC | CASSSGLAGVYEQYF
TRBD1 | - | TRBJ1-2 | TRBV18 | TGTGCCAGCTCACCCGGGACAGGATATAACTATGGCTACACCTTC | CASSPGTGYNYGYTF
TRBD2 | - | TRBJ2-1 | TRBV2 | TGTGCCAGCAGAACTAGCGCGACCTACAATGAGCAGTTCTTC | CASRTSATYNEQFF
- | - | TRBJ2-3 | TRBV28 | TGTGCCAGCCTCAAACTTCGCACAGATACGCAGTATTTT | CASLKLRTDTQYF
TRBD1 | - | TRBJ2-7 | TRBV7-7 | TGTGCTAGCAGCTCGGACAGGGGATCGGAAGAGCAGTACTTC | CASSSDRGSEEQYF
TRBD1 | - | TRBJ2-2 | TRBV29-1 | TGCAGCGTACTAGGTCGGACAGGGATGAGGGCCGGGGAGCTGTTTTTT | CSVLGRTGMRAGELFF
- | - | TRBJ1-3 | TRBV7-6 | TGTGCCAGCAGCGCAGGAAACTCTGGAAACACCATATATTTT | CASSAGNSGNTIYF
TRBD1 | - | TRBJ2-3 | TRBV14 | TGTGCCAGCAGCCGGTTGACAGGGGGCAGGGGTGCAGATACGCAGTATTTT | CASSRLTGGRGADTQYF
TRBD2 | - | TRBJ2-1 | TRBV7-9 | TGTGCCAGCAGCTCCTCGCGGGGGAAATCCTACAATGAGCAGTTCTTC | CASSSSRGKSYNEQFF
- | - | TRBJ1-2 | TRBV6-1 | TGTGCCAGCAGTGAAATTCGGCAGGCCTATGGCTACACCTTC | CASSEIRQAYGYTF
- | - | TRBJ1-1 | TRBV13 | TGTGCCAGCAGCATGGGACTGCTGAACACTGAAGCTTTCTTT | CASSMGLLNTEAFF
- | - | TRBJ1-3 | TRBV2 | TGTGCCAGCAGTGAAGCCCGTAGTGGGGGCGGGAGCTCTGGAAACACCATATATTTT | CASSEARSGGGSSGNTIYF
TRBD2 | - | TRBJ2-7 | TRBV19 | TGTGCCAGTAGTATCGGGGGGAACCCCTACGAGCAGTACTTC | CASSIGGNPYEQYF
TRBD1 | - | TRBJ1-2 | TRBV29-1 | TGCAGCGTGAACCGGGACAGCCTTAACTATGGCTACACCTTC | CSVNRDSLNYGYTF
- | few | TRBJ2-3 | TRBV6-6 | TGTGCCAGCAGTTCCCCGGGGTTTGGCACAGATACGCAGTATTTT | CASSSPGFGTDTQYF
TRBD1 | few | TRBJ1-1 | TRBV5-1 | TGCGCCAGCAGCGTCGGGTTGGGACAGGGAATTGAAGCTTTCTTT | CASSVGLGQGIEAFF
- | - | TRBJ2-3 | TRBV12-2 | TGTGCAAGTCGCTTCACAGGGGTAGATACGCAGTATTTT | CASRFTGVDTQYF
- | - | TRBJ1-2 | TRBV5-1 | TGCGCCAGCAGCTTGTTCCTAGCTAACTATGGCTACACCTTC | CASSLFLANYGYTF
- | - | TRBJ2-5 | TRBV28 | TGTGCCAGCAGTCCGCAGGTGGGGCTCGGAGAGACTCAGTACTTC | CASSPQVGLGETQYF
TRBD2 | - | TRBJ2-1 | TRBV19 | TGTGCCAGTAGCCTCATGAGCGGGGTCGACAATGAGCAGTTCTTC | CASSLMSGVDNEQFF